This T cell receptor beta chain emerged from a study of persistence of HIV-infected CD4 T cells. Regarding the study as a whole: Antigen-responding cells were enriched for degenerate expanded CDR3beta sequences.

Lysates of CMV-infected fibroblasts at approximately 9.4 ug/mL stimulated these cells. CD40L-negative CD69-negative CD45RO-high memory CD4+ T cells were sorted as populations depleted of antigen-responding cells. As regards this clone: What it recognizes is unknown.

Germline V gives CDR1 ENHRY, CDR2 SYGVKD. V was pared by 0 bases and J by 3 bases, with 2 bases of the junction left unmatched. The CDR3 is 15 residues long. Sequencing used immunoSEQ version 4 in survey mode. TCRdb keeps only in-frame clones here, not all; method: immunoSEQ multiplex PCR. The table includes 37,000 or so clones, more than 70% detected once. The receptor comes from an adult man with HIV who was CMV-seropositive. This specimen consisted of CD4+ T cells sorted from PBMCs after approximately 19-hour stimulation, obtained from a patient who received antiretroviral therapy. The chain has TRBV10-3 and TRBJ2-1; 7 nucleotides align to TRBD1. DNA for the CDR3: TGTGCCATCAGTGAGTCGAGGGGGCGCTACAATGAGCAGTTCTTC. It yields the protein CAISESRGRYNEQFF.